These 30 T cell receptor beta chains originate from one sample sequenced in a study of shared clonotypes between healthy human individuals. Generated by immunoSEQ multiplex PCR, the TCRdb table keeps only in-frame clones and is missing some. Here the sample spans about 1.5 million clones, around 98% being singletons. The sample taken for sequencing was naive CD4+ T cells sorted from blood. Subset in this sample: CD45RA+ positively selected. These receptors all stem from a man aged 30-40 years in good health.

The chain recombines TRBV6-1 with TRBJ2-7; D unresolved. CDR3 length: 16 amino acids. Germline lookup yields CDR1 MNHNS and CDR2 SASEGT. Trimming took off 6 bases at V and 6 bases at J, with 24 bases between the two ends. The CDR3 DNA is TGTGCCAGCAGGGAACGGGTTAGACTCTTGTATGGCGAGCAGTACTTC. It codes for CASRERVRLLYGEQYF.

V is TRBV7-2 and J is TRBJ1-1; TRBD1 is a possible D gene (5 bases). The germline V and J ends were trimmed by 1 base and 0 bases, with 9 bases remaining between them. This CDR3 comprises 15 residues. From germline, CDR1 is SGHTA and CDR2 FQGNSA. The CDR3, as DNA: TGTGCCAGCAGCTTAGTAACAGGACTGAACACTGAAGCTTTCTTT. It codes for CASSLVTGLNTEAFF.

The V and J genes are TRBV9 and TRBJ2-1; TRBD2 agrees at 9 bases. CDR3 size: 17 residues. CDR1 and CDR2 from the germline V gene are SGDLS and YYNGEE. The V gene end was trimmed by 0 bases and the J gene end by 5 bases; junction bases not matched to a gene: 9. This CDR3 reads CASSVAPWREGHNEQFF. CDR3 bases: TGTGCCAGCAGCGTAGCGCCGTGGCGGGAGGGCCACAATGAGCAGTTCTTC.

Only one count was recorded for this clone. The rearrangement links TRBV29-1 to TRBJ1-2, with D possibly being TRBD1 (5 bases). Germline-derived CDR1 and CDR2 are SQVTM and ANQGSEA. V dropped 3 bases and J dropped 0 bases, with 11 bases sitting between them. The CDR3 runs 14 residues. The CDR3 coding sequence is TGCAGCGTTGACTTCTCGGGGCCTAACTATGGCTACACCTTC. It translates to CSVDFSGPNYGYTF.

V is TRBV19 and J is TRBJ2-7; 8 positions agree with TRBD1. V shed 4 bases and J 4 bases; nucleotides not matched to a gene: 6. Germline-derived CDR1 and CDR2 are LNHDA and SQIVND (reference sequence). CDR3 size: 14 residues. Written as DNA, the CDR3 is TGTGCCAGTAGTAGTGCAGGGGGCTGGTACGAGCAGTACTTC. Protein: CASSSAGGWYEQYF.

This clone appeared a single time. V and J are TRBV25-1 and TRBJ2-7; D gene unclear. Germline CDR1 and CDR2: MGHDK and SYGVNS. The CDR3 runs 12 residues. V lost 3 bases and J 2 bases, leaving 5 bases between the germline ends. The DNA for the CDR3 is TGTGCCAGCAGTGACCAACCCTACGAGCAGTACTTC. Its translation: CASSDQPYEQYF.

The V call is TRBV28, the J call TRBJ1-5; 11 nucleotides agree with TRBD1. The V gene end was trimmed by 4 bases and the J gene end by 0 bases; junction bases not matched to a gene: 8. Germline loops: CDR1 MDHEN, CDR2 SYDVKM. The length of the CDR3 is 18 residues. The CDR3 loop reads CASSSRDRGVNSNQPQHF. DNA of the CDR3: TGTGCCAGCAGTTCCCGGGACAGGGGGGTTAATAGCAATCAGCCCCAGCATTTT. The full variable domain, its missing parts supplied by reference TRBV28 and TRBJ1-5, is DVKVTQSSRYLVKRTGEKVFLECVQDMDHENMFWYRQDPGLGLRLIYFSYDVKMKEKGDIPEGYSVSREKKERFSLILESASTNQTSMYLCASSSRDRGVNSNQPQHFGDGTRLSIL.

The chain joins TRBV7-2 to TRBJ2-3; no definite D call. The V and J ends lost 6 bases and 0 bases respectively, with 13 bases between them. CDR1 SGHTA and CDR2 FQGNSA come from the germline V gene. CDR3 length equals 15 residues. Here the CDR3 DNA reads TGTGCCAGCAGGCAAAGAAGACTCAGCACAGATACGCAGTATTTT. As protein: CASRQRRLSTDTQYF.

This chain connects TRBV6-6 to TRBJ1-3, with D tentatively TRBD1 (5 bases). Looked up from germline, CDR1 is MNHNY and CDR2 is SVGAGI (reference sequence). This CDR3 is 15 amino acids long. The V end was cut by 6 bases, the J end by 0 bases, with 12 bases between. The chain's CDR3 is CASSLTALSGNTIYF. CDR3 DNA sequence: TGTGCCAGCAGCTTGACAGCTCTCTCTGGAAACACCATATATTTT.

The chain employs TRBV7-2 and TRBJ1-2; D ambiguous. The CDR3 length is 13 residues. Germline CDR1 reads SGHTA; CDR2 reads FQGNSA. Trimming took off 5 bases at V and 4 bases at J, with 11 bases between the two ends. CDR3 sequence reads: CASSAGPSYGYTF. The CDR3 DNA sequence: TGTGCCAGCAGCGCCGGGCCGAGCTATGGCTACACCTTC.

This clone was counted once. The J gene is TRBJ1-4, the V gene TRBV29-1; no definite D call. This CDR3 is built from 13 residues. Germline V CDR1 and CDR2: SQVTM, ANQGSEA. V was trimmed by 4 bases and J by 2 bases, leaving 8 bases between them. The CDR3 sequence is CSVARWTNEKLFF. The CDR3 DNA sequence: TGCAGCGTTGCCCGGTGGACTAATGAAAAACTGTTTTTT. Using reference TRBV29-1 and TRBJ1-4 for the parts outside the CDR3, the full variable domain is SAVISQKPSRDICQRGTSLTIQCQVDSQVTMMFWYRQQPGQSLTLIATANQGSEATYESGFVIDKFPISRPNLTFSTLTVSNMSPEDSSIYLCSVARWTNEKLFFGSGTQLSVL.

The genes are TRBV10-2 and TRBJ2-5; no firm D call. This CDR3 comprises 15 residues. V was cut by 0 bases and J by 2 bases, with 10 bases left in between. The germline V gene has CDR1 WSHSY and CDR2 SAAADI. CDR3: CASSESSARQETQYF. CDR3 coding DNA: TGCGCCAGCAGTGAGTCGTCGGCTAGACAAGAGACCCAGTACTTC.

The rearrangement links TRBV10-2 to TRBJ1-3, with a weak D call TRBD1 (6 bases). The ends were cut back, 6 bases at V and 0 bases at J, with 9 bases in the middle. The CDR3 contains 14 residues. Germline-derived CDR1 and CDR2 are WSHSY and SAAADI. The CDR3 nucleotides are TGCGCCAGCAGCTCCAGGGGCTCTGGAAACACCATATATTTT. Protein sequence: CASSSRGSGNTIYF.

This chain links TRBV29-1 with TRBJ2-3; unclear D gene. Trimming took off 2 bases at V and 4 bases at J, with 7 bases between the two ends. CDR1 and CDR2 from the germline V gene are SQVTM and ANQGSEA. This CDR3 comprises 12 residues. CDR3 sequence (DNA): TGCAGCGTTGAAATTGAGTCAGATACGCAGTATTTT. Protein sequence: CSVEIESDTQYF.

V gene TRBV2 combines with J gene TRBJ2-7; D possibly corresponds to TRBD2 (6 bases). V lost 7 bases, J lost 5 bases, and 15 bases lay in between. The germline V gene encodes CDR1 SNHLY and CDR2 FYNNEI. CDR3 length: 13 amino acids. The CDR3 here is CASNRRVEDEQYF. Written as DNA, the CDR3 is TGTGCCAGCAACCGGAGGGTAGAGGACGAGCAGTACTTC.

The chain links TRBV15 to TRBJ1-1; D remains ambiguous. The CDR3 sequence is 14 residues long. Germline lookup yields CDR1 LNHNV and CDR2 YYDKDF (reference sequence). Trimming left V 3 bases short and J 3 bases short, with 11 bases between. The CDR3 sequence is CATSRWEAYTEAFF. CDR3 coding DNA: TGTGCCACCAGCAGGTGGGAAGCTTACACTGAAGCTTTCTTT. The full variable domain, rest sourced from reference TRBV15 and TRBJ1-1, is DAMVIQNPRYQVTQFGKPVTLSCSQTLNHNVMYWYQQKSSQAPKLLFHYYDKDFNNEADTPDNFQSRRPNTSFCFLDIRSPGLGDTAMYLCATSRWEAYTEAFFGQGTRLTVV.

The CDR3 sequence is CASSAGRGLATEAFF. In DNA, the CDR3 is TGTGCCAGCAGTGCGGGAAGGGGATTGGCCACTGAAGCTTTCTTT. V is TRBV6-1 and J is TRBJ1-1; D might be TRBD1 (5 bases). V lost 4 bases to trimming and J lost 4 bases, with 16 bases between them. The CDR3 consists of 15 residues. Per germline, CDR1 MNHNS and CDR2 SASEGT.

This chain connects TRBV28 to TRBJ2-1; D remains ambiguous. The CDR3 spans 12 residues. Germline V gene sequence: CDR1 MDHEN, CDR2 SYDVKM. The V end was cut by 3 bases, the J end by 9 bases, with 9 bases between. CDR3 nucleotide sequence: TGTGCCAGCAGTTTGTTGGCCTCTGAGCAGTTCTTC. Amino acid sequence: CASSLLASEQFF.

The chain recombines TRBV19 with TRBJ2-2; 7 bases fit TRBD1. The trim removed 4 bases at V and 0 bases at J, leaving 5 bases unmatched. Germline-derived CDR1 and CDR2 are LNHDA and SQIVND (reference sequence). This CDR3 is 16 amino acids long. The DNA of the CDR3 is TGTGCCAGTAGTAAGCGGACAGGAGCGAACACCGGGGAGCTGTTTTTT. Protein sequence: CASSKRTGANTGELFF.

About this clone itself: Other DNA sequences in the same sample also yield this CDR3. The J gene is TRBJ2-3, the V gene TRBV5-4; 12 positions agree with TRBD2. Germline CDR1 is SGHNT and CDR2 is YYREEE (reference sequence). Trimming at V came to 0 bases and at J to 3 bases, leaving 2 bases not matched to a gene. This CDR3 region has 16 residues. DNA for the CDR3: TGTGCCAGCAGCTTGGGCGGACTAGCGGGAACAGATACGCAGTATTTT. It translates to CASSLGGLAGTDTQYF.

Only one count was recorded for this clone. The chain recombines TRBV11-2 with TRBJ2-1; a weak D match, TRBD2 (5 bases). This CDR3 comprises 15 residues. Germline-derived CDR1 and CDR2 are SGHAT and FQNNGV. V lost 0 bases and J lost 8, with 14 bases in between. The CDR3 DNA follows: TGTGCCAGCAGCTTAGATCGGGGTCCTTACGATGAGCAGTTCTTC. Its protein is CASSLDRGPYDEQFF.

The J gene is TRBJ1-5, the V gene TRBV7-8; no definite D call. Germline loops: CDR1 SGHVS, CDR2 FQNEAQ. The CDR3 is 15 amino acids. V shed 1 base and J shed 0 bases, with 7 bases lying between them. CDR3 amino acids: CASSLDQASNQPQHF. In DNA, the CDR3 is TGTGCCAGCAGCTTAGATCAGGCTAGCAATCAGCCCCAGCATTTT.

This clone was found once. The chain recombines TRBV30 with TRBJ2-1; tentative D call: TRBD1 (6 bases). Looked up from germline, CDR1 is GTSNPN and CDR2 is SVGIG (reference sequence). V lost 5 bases to trimming and J lost 2 bases, with 13 bases between them. The CDR3 has 14 amino acids. The CDR3 DNA follows: TGTGCCTGGGGGACACCGGGGACCTACAATGAGCAGTTCTTC. It translates to CAWGTPGTYNEQFF.

J is TRBJ2-1 and V is TRBV5-1; 7 nucleotides align to TRBD2. Germline CDR1 SGHRS, CDR2 YFSETQ. CDR3 length: 18 residues. After removal of 2 bases from V and 10 bases from J, the junction contained 21 bases not matched to a gene. CDR3 sequence: CASSFRPQLLAATMEQFF. The CDR3 nucleotides are TGCGCCAGCAGCTTCCGCCCCCAACTCCTAGCGGCAACAATGGAGCAGTTCTTC.

This sequence joins TRBV27 and TRBJ1-1; D is undetermined. V was pared by 3 bases and J by 1 base, with 9 bases between. The CDR3 sequence is 14 residues long. Germline values: CDR1 MNHEY, CDR2 SMNVEV (reference sequence). The CDR3 reads CASSLPGRNTEAFF. For the CDR3, the DNA is TGTGCCAGCAGTTTGCCGGGCCGGAACACTGAAGCTTTCTTT.

Concerning this clone itself: The identical CDR3 is also encoded by other nucleotide sequences in the sample. V usage is TRBV28 and J usage is TRBJ2-3; 14 bases agree with TRBD2. Germline CDR1 and CDR2: MDHEN and SYDVKM. The CDR3 totals 15 residues. The ends lost 5 bases at V and 4 bases at J; junction bases unmatched: 2. The CDR3 sequence: CASSRLAGGPDTQYF. DNA of the CDR3: TGTGCCAGCAGTCGACTAGCGGGAGGGCCAGATACGCAGTATTTT.

The V and J genes are TRBV2 and TRBJ1-1; perhaps TRBD1 as D (5 bases). Germline assignment: CDR1 SNHLY and CDR2 FYNNEI. The V end lost 5 bases, the J end lost 4 bases, and 14 bases lay between the germline ends. The length of the CDR3 is 14 residues. CDR3 DNA sequence: TGTGCCAGCAGTACGTCAGGGAGGCTCACTGAAGCTTTCTTT. It yields the protein CASSTSGRLTEAFF.

The chain employs TRBV5-8 and TRBJ2-7; no reliable D call. The V gene lost 2 bases and the J gene lost 6 bases, with 12 bases spanning the gap. Germline V lookup: CDR1 SGHTS, CDR2 YDEGEE. The CDR3 is 13 amino acids. The CDR3, as DNA: TGTGCCAGCAGCTTCGGCCTTGTTGGCGAGCAGTACTTC. Residues: CASSFGLVGEQYF.

The V call is TRBV7-8, the J call TRBJ2-3, with 9 nucleotides matching TRBD2. V lost 1 base, J lost 5 bases, and 4 bases stayed unmatched. The CDR3 is 15 amino acids. Germline-derived CDR1 and CDR2 are SGHVS and FQNEAQ. Written as DNA, the CDR3 is TGTGCCAGCAGCTTAGGGGCGGGAGGGCAAGATACGCAGTATTTT. Protein sequence: CASSLGAGGQDTQYF.

This clone has only one observation. In DNA, the CDR3 is TGTGCCAGCAGCTTCGATGGGCCACCCGGGGAGCTGTTTTTT. It is translated as CASSFDGPPGELFF. The rearrangement links TRBV7-6 to TRBJ2-2; no firm D call. V was trimmed by 3 bases and J by 6 bases, leaving 11 bases between them. This CDR3 has 14 residues. Germline V gene sequence: CDR1 SGHVS, CDR2 FNYEAQ.